These 27 T cell receptor beta chains originate from one sample sequenced in a study of post-analysis software for immune sequencing data. Study-wide points: In patients, five or six TRBV segments were more frequent than in controls, with TRBV5-6, TRBV5-1 and TRBV20-1 among them.

Unique molecular identifiers tagged the TCR beta cDNA libraries. TCRdb reanalysed the PCR reads using MiXCR and keeps one entry per CDR3 protein. The sample records about 430,000 distinct CDR3 sequences, about 40% being singletons. For these receptors, no antigen is known. Sequences were obtained from blood. Every receptor here comes from a girl aged 2 to 9 with multiple sclerosis.

This clonotype was seen more than once but under ten times. This chain uses TRBV29-1 with TRBJ2-7, with a weak D call TRBD2 (6 bases). The CDR3 runs to 14 residues. In germline, CDR1 is SQVTM, CDR2 ANQGSEA. Trimming took off 7 bases at V and 10 bases at J, with 26 bases between the two ends. The CDR3 DNA reads TGCAGCGGGGCGGACGGGAGAGGAGATTTTAGACAGTACTTC. This sequence encodes CSGADGRGDFRQYF.

This chain links TRBV7-8 with TRBJ2-1; 9 nucleotides align to TRBD2. Germline V gene lookup returns CDR1 SGHVS and CDR2 FQNEAQ. This CDR3 spans 13 amino acids. Trimming took 6 bases from V and 4 from J; bases not matched to a gene: 1. CDR3 amino acids: CASSGLAYNEQFF. The CDR3, as DNA: TGTGCCAGCAGTGGACTAGCGTACAATGAGCAGTTCTTC. The whole variable domain, filled in from reference TRBV7-8 and TRBJ2-1, reads GAGVSQSPRYKVAKRGQDVALRCDPISGHVSLFWYQQALGQGPEFLTYFQNEAQLDKSGLPSDRFFAERPEGSVSTLKIQRTQQEDSAVYLCASSGLAYNEQFFGPGTRLTVL.

Concerning this clonotype: Germline and junction disagree at one end, which may indicate a read error. This rearrangement joins TRBV28 to TRBJ2-1; D is ambiguous. The CDR3 covers 12 residues. Germline values: CDR1 MDHEN, CDR2 SYDVKM. CDR3 sequence: CTSSFSSNEQFF. The CDR3 DNA reads as TGTACCAGCAGTTTTTCTAGCAATGAGCAGTTCTTC. The variable domain in full, with the rest retrieved from reference TRBV28 and TRBJ2-1, is DVKVTQSSRYLVKRTGEKVFLECVQDMDHENMFWYRQDPGLGLRLIYFSYDVKMKEKGDIPEGYSVSREKKERFSLILESASTNQTSMYLCTSSFSSNEQFFGPGTRLTVL.

This chain links TRBV18 with TRBJ2-4, with 7 bases aligning to TRBD1. Germline CDR1 is KGHSH and CDR2 is LQKENI. The ends lost 3 bases at V and 2 bases at J; junction bases unmatched: 4. This CDR3 contains 15 residues. For the CDR3, the DNA is TGTGCCAGCTCACCGTTGACAGGGACCAAAAACATTCAGTACTTC. It encodes CASSPLTGTKNIQYF.

The chain links TRBV12-3 or TRBV12-4 to TRBJ2-5; D is possibly TRBD1 (6 bases). The CDR3 has 13 amino acids. With 4 bases removed from V and 4 bases from J, the gap between germline ends came to 10 bases. The CDR3 reads CASSSVGGETQYF. The CDR3 region has the DNA TGTGCCAGCAGTTCAGTAGGGGGAGAGACCCAGTACTTC.

This chain uses TRBV2 with TRBJ1-6, with 7 bases matching TRBD1. The CDR3 contains 14 residues. V lost 6 bases to trimming and J lost 7 bases; unmatched junction nucleotides: 6. Germline-derived CDR1 and CDR2 are SNHLY and FYNNEI. The CDR3 region has the DNA TGTGCCAGCAGCAGACAGGGACCCAATTCACCCCTCCACTTT. Protein sequence: CASSRQGPNSPLHF.

This rearrangement joins TRBV20-1 to TRBJ2-1, with 8 bases aligning to TRBD2. Germline values: CDR1 DFQATT, CDR2 SNEGSKA (reference sequence). J gave up 4 bases and V 0 bases, and 11 bases lay outside the gene matches. The CDR3 loop spans 17 amino acids. DNA of the CDR3: TGCAGTGCTAGAGATTTACAGCGGGAGTTGATGTACAATGAGCAGTTCTTC. Amino acid sequence: CSARDLQRELMYNEQFF.

The V and J genes are TRBV28 and TRBJ2-7; 8 bases align to TRBD1. The CDR3 has 15 residues. The germline V gene has CDR1 MDHEN and CDR2 SYDVKM. The ends lost 4 bases at V and 2 bases at J; junction bases unmatched: 7. CDR3 sequence reads: CASSSTGGTTYEQYF. DNA of the CDR3: TGTGCCAGCAGTTCCACAGGGGGGACGACCTACGAGCAGTACTTC.

This clonotype was recorded a few times. V and J are TRBV10-2 and TRBJ2-7; possibly TRBD2 for D (6 bases). The V and J ends lost 8 bases and 0 bases respectively, with 11 bases between them. Looked up from germline, CDR1 is WSHSY and CDR2 is SAAADI. This CDR3 region has 13 residues. In DNA form, the CDR3 reads TGCGCCAGCCACGGAGGGGACTCCTACGAGCAGTACTTC. Translating gives CASHGGDSYEQYF.

This clonotype was seen a handful of times. The gene calls are TRBV20-1 and TRBJ1-6; D is ambiguous. Germline CDR1 is DFQATT and CDR2 is SNEGSKA (reference sequence). Trimming shortened V by 6 bases and J by 6 bases, and 18 bases separated the two germline ends. This CDR3 comprises 15 residues. CDR3 nucleotides: TGCAGTGCCATGAGGCCTGGGGTGGGTAATTCACCCCTCCACTTT. Its translation is CSAMRPGVGNSPLHF.

The chain uses TRBV12-3 or TRBV12-4 and TRBJ2-6, with 7 bases matching TRBD2. The CDR3 consists of 15 residues. The J segment lost 0 bases and the V segment lost 8 bases, leaving 4 bases of the junction unmatched. The CDR3 region is CASATGGSGANVLTF. Here the CDR3 DNA reads TGTGCCAGCGCCACGGGGGGCTCTGGGGCCAACGTCCTGACTTTC.

This chain joins TRBV6-5 and TRBJ2-7, with D possibly matching TRBD1 (5 bases). CDR3 length: 15 amino acids. Germline CDR1 reads MNHEY; CDR2 reads SVGAGI. With 0 bases removed from V and 0 bases from J, the gap between germline ends came to 9 bases. The CDR3 here is CASSYSARVSYEQYF. Here the CDR3 DNA reads TGTGCCAGCAGTTACTCCGCCAGGGTCTCCTACGAGCAGTACTTC.

This clonotype was observed a few times. This rearrangement joins TRBV28 to TRBJ2-4; no firm D call. The V and J ends lost 6 bases and 4 bases respectively, with 13 bases between them. The germline gives CDR1 MDHEN, CDR2 SYDVKM. The CDR3 is made up of 14 amino acids. The CDR3 loop is CASRGHGPKNIQYF. CDR3 coding DNA: TGTGCCAGCAGAGGTCATGGACCAAAAAACATTCAGTACTTC.

This clonotype was observed a few times. The gene calls are TRBV5-1 and TRBJ2-1; 7 bases are shared with TRBD2. The CDR3 totals 13 residues. The germline V gene has CDR1 SGHRS and CDR2 YFSETQ. The V and J ends lost 4 bases and 8 bases, in that order; junction bases with no gene match: 6. The CDR3 nucleotides read TGCGCCAGCAGCCGGACTAGTTCAGATGAGCAGTTCTTC. It encodes CASSRTSSDEQFF. The full variable domain, rest sourced from reference TRBV5-1 and TRBJ2-1, is KAGVTQTPRYLIKTRGQQVTLSCSPISGHRSVSWYQQTPGQGLQFLFEYFSETQRNKGNFPGRFSGRQFSNSRSEMNVSTLELGDSALYLCASSRTSSDEQFFGPGTRLTVL.

The chain couples TRBV29-1 to TRBJ2-4, with TRBD2 identical over 12 bases. There are 14 residues in the CDR3. V dropped 4 bases and J dropped 13; count of bases not matched to a gene: 11. The germline V gene has CDR1 SQVTM and CDR2 ANQGSEA. CDR3 loop: CSVGVRLAGVEQYF. CDR3 nucleotides: TGCAGCGTTGGTGTCAGACTAGCGGGAGTAGAGCAGTACTTC.

V gene TRBV29-1 combines with J gene TRBJ2-1; D assignment may be TRBD1 or TRBD2 (6 bases each). Germline CDR1 reads SQVTM; CDR2 reads ANQGSEA. The CDR3 spans 16 residues. The V end was cut by 4 bases, the J end by 5 bases, with 21 bases between. The CDR3 loop is CSVVSSRRGPDNEQFF. CDR3 in DNA: TGCAGCGTTGTAAGCTCCCGACGGGGGCCAGACAATGAGCAGTTCTTC.

The sample holds many counts of this clonotype. The chain employs TRBV6-2 or TRBV6-3 and TRBJ2-7; weak D call: TRBD1 (5 bases). This CDR3 spans 14 amino acids. Germline CDR1 MNHEY, CDR2 SVGEGT. With 7 bases removed from V and 3 bases from J, the gap between germline ends came to 16 bases. Here the CDR3 DNA reads TGTGCCAGCACGCAGATCGACAGAGTCTACGAGCAGTACTTC. Amino acids: CASTQIDRVYEQYF.

The chain uses TRBV5-1 and TRBJ2-7, with 7 nucleotides matching TRBD2. V dropped 4 bases and J dropped 3; count of bases not matched to a gene: 7. From germline, CDR1 is SGHRS and CDR2 YFSETQ. This CDR3 is 14 amino acids long. The DNA for the CDR3 is TGCGCCAGCAGCCCGAGCGGGACGGTCTACGAGCAGTACTTC. This gives the protein CASSPSGTVYEQYF.

This clonotype has more than one count but fewer than ten. The chain is built from TRBV12-3 or TRBV12-4 and TRBJ2-1; 7 bases are a match to TRBD1. V was pared by 5 bases and J by 9 bases, with 7 bases of the junction left unmatched. The CDR3 totals 13 residues. CDR3 in amino acids: CASSVTQGTEQFF. CDR3 sequence (DNA): TGTGCCAGCAGTGTAACACAGGGGACTGAGCAGTTCTTC.

This clonotype was counted many times. The chain employs TRBV3-1 and TRBJ2-1; 10 bases are a match to TRBD2. CDR1 is LGHDT and CDR2 is YNNKEL in the germline V gene (reference sequence). The CDR3 runs 15 residues. V dropped 4 bases and J dropped 6; count of bases not matched to a gene: 6. CDR3: CASSPGLAGANEQFF. The CDR3 DNA follows: TGTGCCAGCAGCCCCGGTCTAGCGGGAGCCAATGAGCAGTTCTTC.

The J gene is TRBJ1-5, the V gene TRBV6-5, with TRBD1 as a possible D gene (5 bases). The CDR3 is made up of 20 amino acids. The V gene lost 0 bases and the J gene lost 1 base, with 22 bases spanning the gap. CDR1 is MNHEY, CDR2 SVGAGI, per germline. CDR3 loop: CASSYSKQRFGRQSNQPQHF. CDR3 bases: TGTGCCAGCAGTTACTCGAAGCAGCGGTTCGGGCGACAGAGCAATCAGCCCCAGCATTTT.

This rearrangement joins TRBV20-1 to TRBJ2-7; D gene unclear. The closer fit of TRBJ2-5 to the DNA end suggests the J call may be wrong. CDR1 and CDR2 (germline): DFQATT, SNEGSKA (reference sequence). There are 14 residues in the CDR3. CDR3 sequence (DNA): TGCAGTGCTAGAGTGTGGAGATCCTCGGAGACCCAGTACTTC. As protein: CSARVWRSSETQYF.

V gene TRBV13 combines with J gene TRBJ1-2; TRBD1 might be the D (6 bases). Germline-derived CDR1 and CDR2 are PRHDT and FYEKMQ (reference sequence). V gave up 5 bases and J gave up 0 bases, with 13 bases separating them. The CDR3 contains 15 residues. CDR3 residues: CASSKDRDPNYGYTF. The CDR3 DNA reads as TGTGCCAGCAGCAAGGACAGAGACCCTAACTATGGCTACACCTTC.

The CDR3 DNA is TGTGCCAGCAGTACACCCTCCGTGAACACTGAAGCTTTCTTT. Translated, it gives CASSTPSVNTEAFF. The chain carries TRBV28 and TRBJ1-1, with D unclear. The CDR3 covers 14 residues. Germline-derived CDR1 and CDR2 are MDHEN and SYDVKM. Trimming cost V 5 bases and J 0 bases, with 10 bases left between them.

This clonotype was observed a handful of times. CDR3 nucleotides: TGCGCCAGCAGTGTGGTCTCGCCGGCCTACGAGCAGTACTTC. This gives the protein CASSVVSPAYEQYF. This chain links TRBV10-2 with TRBJ2-7, with no clear D. V dropped 4 bases and J dropped 2 bases, with 12 bases sitting between them. The CDR3 extends over 14 amino acids. Germline values: CDR1 WSHSY, CDR2 SAAADI.

The V gene is TRBV28, the J gene TRBJ2-7, with 7 bases fitting TRBD1. Germline CDR1 MDHEN, CDR2 SYDVKM. CDR3 length: 16 amino acids. V lost 2 bases, J lost 3 bases, and 10 bases stayed unmatched. The CDR3 sequence is CASSLLSTGLIYEQYF. CDR3 bases: TGTGCCAGCAGTTTACTATCGACAGGGCTAATCTACGAGCAGTACTTC.

J is TRBJ2-1 and V is TRBV12-5; D might be TRBD1 (6 bases). The DNA end is a closer match to TRBJ2-7, so the J assignment may be wrong. The germline V gene encodes CDR1 LGHNT and CDR2 FRNRAP. The CDR3 extends over 15 amino acids. CDR3 nucleotide sequence: TGTGCTAGTGGTTCGACAGGTAGCTCCTACAATGAGCAGTACTTC. Amino acid sequence: CASGSTGSSYNEQYF.